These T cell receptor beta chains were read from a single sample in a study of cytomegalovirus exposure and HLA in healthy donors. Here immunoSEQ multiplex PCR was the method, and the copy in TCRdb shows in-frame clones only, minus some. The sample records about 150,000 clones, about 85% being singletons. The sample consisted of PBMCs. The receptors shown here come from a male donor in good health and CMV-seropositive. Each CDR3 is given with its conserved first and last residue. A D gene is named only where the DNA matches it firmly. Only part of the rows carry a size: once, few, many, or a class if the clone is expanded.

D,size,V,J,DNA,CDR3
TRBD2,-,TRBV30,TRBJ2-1,TGTGCCTGGGCGTTACTAGCGGGAGAGGCCGATGAGCAGTTCTTC,CAWALLAGEADEQFF
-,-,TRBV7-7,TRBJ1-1,TGTGCTAGCAGCCTCTCCGGGAACGAAGCTTTCTTT,CASSLSGNEAFF
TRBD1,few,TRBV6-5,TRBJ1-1,TGTGCCAGCAGCCTCGACAGGGCGGAAGCTTTCTTT,CASSLDRAEAFF
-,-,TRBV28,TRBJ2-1,TGTGCCAGCAGTTTATCCCCGGGAGCAGGAAGGGAGCAGTTCTTC,CASSLSPGAGREQFF
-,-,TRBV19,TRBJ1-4,TGTGCCAGTAAAGTGGGCTTTGCAACTAATGAAAAACTGTTTTTT,CASKVGFATNEKLFF
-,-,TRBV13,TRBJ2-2,TGTGCCAGCAGCTTAGGGCCTATGGACACCGGGGAGCTGTTTTTT,CASSLGPMDTGELFF
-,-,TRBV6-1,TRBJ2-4,TGTGCCAGCAGGGGACTAGCCAAAAACATTCAGTACTTC,CASRGLAKNIQYF
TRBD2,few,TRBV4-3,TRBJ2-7,TGCGCCAGCAGCCAAGATGTTGCGGGAGCGATCTACGAGCAGTACTTC,CASSQDVAGAIYEQYF
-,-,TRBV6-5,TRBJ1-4,TGTGCCAGCAGTTATGGACAGCCGAATGAAAAACTGTTTTTT,CASSYGQPNEKLFF
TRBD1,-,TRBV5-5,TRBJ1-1,TGTGCCAGCAGCTTGGAGACAGGGATCCGGAGCACTGAAGCTTTCTTT,CASSLETGIRSTEAFF
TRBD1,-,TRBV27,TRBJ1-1,TGTGCCAGCAGTCCAGGGCGACAGGGAAGGGACACTGAAGCTTTCTTT,CASSPGRQGRDTEAFF
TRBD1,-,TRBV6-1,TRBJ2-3,TGTGCCAGCAGCCCAGGGTGGACAGGAGATACGCAGTATTTT,CASSPGWTGDTQYF
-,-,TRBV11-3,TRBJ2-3,TGTGCCAGCAGCTTCCCGGGAGCCACAGATACGCAGTATTTT,CASSFPGATDTQYF
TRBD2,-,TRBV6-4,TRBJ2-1,TGTGCCAGCAGTGAGCTAGCGGGAGGGAATGATGAGCAGTTCTTC,CASSELAGGNDEQFF
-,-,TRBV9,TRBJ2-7,TGTGCCAGCAGCGTAGGCGCCGGGTCGATTTCCGAGCAGTACTTC,CASSVGAGSISEQYF
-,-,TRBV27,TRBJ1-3,TGTGCCCACAGGGTCTCTGGAAACACCATATATTTT,CAHRVSGNTIYF
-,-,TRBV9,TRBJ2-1,TGTGCCAGCAGCGTCGGAGGGAATTCCTACAATGAGCAGTTCTTC,CASSVGGNSYNEQFF
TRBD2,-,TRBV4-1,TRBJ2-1,TGCGCCAGCAGCCTAACCGGGACTAGATCCTACAATGAGCAGTTCTTC,CASSLTGTRSYNEQFF